Listed below are T cell receptor beta chains from one sample, sequenced in a study of T cell changes during pregnancy in multiple sclerosis. Sequenced by immunoSEQ multiplex PCR; TCRdb stores in-frame clones only, minus some. Of 100,000 to 150,000 clones detected, approximately 95% appear once; the ten largest clones hold around 6%. The sample was peripheral blood, taken before pregnancy. The source is a female donor with multiple sclerosis, enrolled in a pregnancy study. Each CDR3 is given with its conserved first and last residue. The order of the fields is V gene, J gene, CDR3 protein.

V gene: TRBV6-6; J gene: TRBJ2-3; CDR3 protein: CASSLLGQAYTDTQYF
V gene: TRBV5-1; J gene: TRBJ1-2; CDR3 protein: CASSSDRPYGYTF
V gene: TRBV5-1; J gene: TRBJ2-1; CDR3 protein: CASSFGGGIDEQFF
V gene: TRBV28; J gene: TRBJ2-5; CDR3 protein: CASSSPGQGQETQYF
V gene: TRBV4-1; J gene: TRBJ1-2; CDR3 protein: CASSQERQGNYGYTF
V gene: TRBV7-2; J gene: TRBJ2-1; CDR3 protein: CASSLGWDSSRNEQFF
V gene: TRBV6-1; J gene: TRBJ1-5; CDR3 protein: CASSATAAAIYQPQHF
V gene: TRBV7-6; J gene: TRBJ2-7; CDR3 protein: CASGTSVYEQYF
V gene: TRBV27; J gene: TRBJ1-2; CDR3 protein: CASSGTGALGDGYTF
V gene: TRBV2; J gene: TRBJ2-2; CDR3 protein: CASREGISTGELFF
V gene: TRBV29-1; J gene: TRBJ2-7; CDR3 protein: CSVRGSSYEQYF
V gene: TRBV7-2; J gene: TRBJ2-7; CDR3 protein: CASRLRGFPYEQYF
V gene: TRBV5-1; J gene: TRBJ2-1; CDR3 protein: CASSLRGGNNEQFF
V gene: TRBV7-2; J gene: TRBJ2-7; CDR3 protein: CASSLVSDTYEQYF
V gene: TRBV30; J gene: TRBJ2-1; CDR3 protein: CAWSVLAGGLDEQFF
V gene: TRBV19; J gene: TRBJ1-1; CDR3 protein: CASSMAGVGEAFF
V gene: TRBV2; J gene: TRBJ2-7; CDR3 protein: CASSYGLAGGSYEQYF
V gene: TRBV14; J gene: TRBJ2-1; CDR3 protein: CASSQVAPHNEQFF
V gene: TRBV10-1; J gene: TRBJ2-7; CDR3 protein: CASSVQGSYEQYF
V gene: TRBV4-1; J gene: TRBJ2-1; CDR3 protein: CASSQAPRDWEQFF
V gene: TRBV28; J gene: TRBJ2-7; CDR3 protein: CASTDFVTYEQYF
V gene: TRBV5-1; J gene: TRBJ2-6; CDR3 protein: CASSLGLAGGGSGANVLTF
V gene: TRBV7-3; J gene: TRBJ2-1; CDR3 protein: CASSLIGTTYNEQFF
V gene: TRBV7-9; J gene: TRBJ1-1; CDR3 protein: CASSPAGGGTEAFF
V gene: TRBV18; J gene: TRBJ2-3; CDR3 protein: CASSAGAPTDTQYF
V gene: TRBV18; J gene: TRBJ1-3; CDR3 protein: CASSPAETLSGNTIYF
V gene: TRBV7-9; J gene: TRBJ2-1; CDR3 protein: CASSLATGTGVNEQFF
V gene: TRBV5-5; J gene: TRBJ2-1; CDR3 protein: CASSLTAGEHNEQFF
V gene: TRBV29-1; J gene: TRBJ1-2; CDR3 protein: CSVSRGGGYGYTF
V gene: TRBV19; J gene: TRBJ2-2; CDR3 protein: CASSSGANTGELFF
V gene: TRBV4-2; J gene: TRBJ2-5; CDR3 protein: CASSQLAGGPGIETQYF
V gene: TRBV29-1; J gene: TRBJ2-3; CDR3 protein: CSVARGGTDTQYF
V gene: TRBV19; J gene: NA; CDR3 protein: CASSILGSNEQYF
V gene: TRBV6-1; J gene: TRBJ2-5; CDR3 protein: CASAGGMRETQYF
V gene: TRBV30; J gene: TRBJ1-1; CDR3 protein: CAWARGVNTEAFF
V gene: TRBV6-5; J gene: TRBJ1-4; CDR3 protein: CASTRSPFEKLFF
V gene: TRBV5-4; J gene: TRBJ2-3; CDR3 protein: CASSLVGRLTDTQYF
V gene: TRBV7-3; J gene: TRBJ2-1; CDR3 protein: CASSLRGREQFF
V gene: TRBV6-4; J gene: TRBJ2-1; CDR3 protein: CASSDWPPNEQFF